This TCR beta chain was recovered during a study of T cell repertoires in cytomegalovirus infection. Across the study: Indications of both CMV infection and matching HLA type were provided by public TCR beta signatures.

Each CDR3 protein is one row after TCRdb ran MiXCR on the reads. The sample records 650,000 to 850,000 distinct CDR3 sequences, about 27% being singletons. Findings and limits, study-wide: HLA-C-restricted CMV clonotypes gave the most frequent clonotype in two of eight donors.

Note on this clonotype: Its antigen is not identified.

The sample in question was cultured CD8+ T cells from PBMCs, obtained from culture after CMV antigen stimulation. This clonotype was obtained from a human donor in good health (CMV status not recorded). Some clones in this sample may be carry-over from other donors' samples.

The CDR3 DNA is TGCAGTGCTAGACGGGGGGCGCCAGATACGCAGTATTTT. Translation gives CSARRGAPDTQYF. The chain couples TRBV20-1 to TRBJ2-3; perhaps TRBD2 as D (7 bases). V lost 2 bases and J 4 bases, leaving 10 bases between the germline ends. The CDR3 sequence is 13 residues long. The germline CDR1 and CDR2 sequences are DFQATT and SNEGSKA (reference sequence).